The 18 T cell receptor beta chains in this list originate from one sample, sequenced in a study of T-cell reconstitution after alpha-beta-depleted transplantation in children. Unique molecular identifiers were used to barcode this TCRbeta library. Each CDR3 protein gets one entry after TCRdb re-called the PCR reads with MiXCR. The sample has about 500,000 distinct CDR3 sequences; roughly 33% are singletons. Sample: PBMCs from the stem cell graft donor, taken from the stem cell graft. These receptors were collected from a human donor who donated a stem cell graft to a child with aplastic anemia.

V gene TRBV19 combines with J gene TRBJ2-5; D tentatively reads TRBD1 or TRBD2 (5 bases each). The CDR3 is 16 amino acids. V lost 4 bases and J 5 bases, leaving 20 bases between the germline ends. CDR1 LNHDA and CDR2 SQIVND come from the germline V gene (reference sequence). The CDR3 nucleotides read TGTGCCAGTAGTACGGGACGGACGATACGAGGGGAGACCCAGTACTTC. Its protein is CASSTGRTIRGETQYF.

This clonotype was observed a few times. The chain employs TRBV6-1 and TRBJ2-3; a possible D gene is TRBD2 (6 bases). V was clipped by 3 bases and J by 7 bases, with 11 bases between them. CDR3 length equals 13 residues. Germline V CDR1 and CDR2: MNHNS, SASEGT. CDR3 region: CASSDLEGHTQYF. CDR3 DNA: TGTGCCAGCAGTGATTTGGAGGGTCATACGCAGTATTTT.

The chain couples TRBV11-2 to TRBJ2-3, with 7 bases aligning to TRBD2. J was trimmed by 1 base and V by 5 bases; bases with no gene match: 9. This CDR3 has 16 residues. Germline V gene sequence: CDR1 SGHAT, CDR2 FQNNGV. CDR3 coding DNA: TGTGCCAGCAGCGGACTTAGCGGGTTACGCACAGATACGCAGTATTTT. It encodes CASSGLSGLRTDTQYF.

This chain joins TRBV6-2 or TRBV6-3 and TRBJ2-1; 11 positions agree with TRBD1. From germline, CDR1 is MNHEY and CDR2 SVGEGT. The V and J ends lost 6 bases and 2 bases, in that order; junction bases with no gene match: 9. The CDR3 runs to 17 residues. The CDR3 loop reads CASRDRGLRITYNEQFF. CDR3 nucleotides: TGTGCCAGCAGGGACAGGGGGCTGAGGATAACCTACAATGAGCAGTTCTTC.

The genes are TRBV9 and TRBJ2-7, with D perhaps matching TRBD1 (7 bases). Between the trimmed V and J ends, which lost 7 bases and 3 bases, there was a span of 20 bases. Germline CDR1 and CDR2: SGDLS and YYNGEE. This CDR3 has 15 amino acids. The CDR3 is CASPVRGAIFYEQYV. The CDR3 coding sequence is TGTGCCAGCCCCGTCAGGGGGGCGATTTTCTACGAGCAGTACGTC.

The chain couples TRBV6-2 or TRBV6-3 to TRBJ2-5; the match to TRBD2 covers 14 bases. Germline-derived CDR1 and CDR2 are MNHEY and SVGEGT. The J segment lost 1 base and the V segment lost 6 bases, leaving 4 bases of the junction unmatched. The CDR3 spans 16 residues. The CDR3 spells CASSPGTSGGQETQYF. The CDR3 region has the DNA TGTGCCAGCAGCCCAGGGACTAGCGGGGGCCAAGAGACCCAGTACTTC.

The chain employs TRBV7-2 and TRBJ2-7; D is undetermined. CDR1 SGHTA and CDR2 FQGNSA come from the germline V gene. Trimming stripped 1 base from V and 5 bases from J, with 12 bases between. The CDR3 totals 14 residues. CDR3 sequence (DNA): TGTGCCAGCAGCTTAGTACAAGAGTCACACGAGCAGTACTTC. Translating gives CASSLVQESHEQYF.

CDR3 in amino acids: CATSRKSLGAGANVLTF. The CDR3 nucleotides read TGTGCCACCAGCCGCAAGAGTTTGGGGGCTGGGGCCAACGTCCTGACTTTC. The rearrangement links TRBV10-3 to TRBJ2-6, with D tentatively TRBD1 or TRBD2 (5 bases each). Germline lookup yields CDR1 ENHRY and CDR2 SYGVKD. The CDR3 runs 17 residues. V shed 10 bases and J shed 2 bases, with 21 bases lying between them.

This clonotype was found a few times. The V call is TRBV5-6, the J call TRBJ2-2, with a tentative D call TRBD1 (5 bases). CDR1 and CDR2 from the germline V gene are SGHDT and YYEEEE. The CDR3 is 15 amino acids. Trimming left V 0 bases short and J 1 base short, with 7 bases between. CDR3 loop: CASSLVQGNTGELFF. The CDR3 DNA reads TGTGCCAGCAGCTTGGTCCAGGGGAACACCGGGGAGCTGTTTTTT.

This sequence joins TRBV18 and TRBJ2-1; weak D call: TRBD1 (5 bases). Looked up from germline, CDR1 is KGHSH and CDR2 is LQKENI. The germline V and J ends were trimmed by 2 bases and 2 bases, with 10 bases remaining between them. This CDR3 contains 15 residues. This CDR3 is CASSPIQGPYNEQFF. CDR3 bases: TGTGCCAGCTCACCAATCCAGGGTCCCTACAATGAGCAGTTCTTC.

This clonotype has only a few counts. The chain combines TRBV29-1 with TRBJ2-2, with a tentative D call TRBD2 (5 bases). V lost 4 bases and J lost 4, with 7 bases in between. This CDR3 spans 12 amino acids. Germline V lookup: CDR1 SQVTM, CDR2 ANQGSEA. The CDR3 DNA sequence: TGCAGCGTTGGGCGGGCCACCGGGGAGCTGTTTTTT. Its translation is CSVGRATGELFF.

This chain uses TRBV29-1 with TRBJ2-2, with TRBD2 as a possible D gene (5 bases). Trimming pared 0 bases from V and 6 bases from J, leaving 20 bases between. Germline V lookup: CDR1 SQVTM, CDR2 ANQGSEA. This CDR3 region has 17 residues. The CDR3 is CSVEESGRETLAGELFF. The CDR3 DNA sequence: TGCAGCGTTGAAGAGAGCGGTAGGGAGACTCTAGCCGGGGAGCTGTTTTTT.

The chain couples TRBV5-1 to TRBJ1-1, with no clear D. The germline CDR1 and CDR2 sequences are SGHRS and YFSETQ. The CDR3 has 14 residues. V was cut by 4 bases and J by 0 bases, with 10 bases left in between. This CDR3 is CASSTDGMNTEAFF. The CDR3 coding sequence is TGCGCCAGCAGCACCGACGGCATGAACACTGAAGCTTTCTTT.

In its sample, this clonotype was seen a few times. V gene TRBV29-1 combines with J gene TRBJ1-1; 7 bases agree with TRBD1. Germline CDR1 and CDR2: SQVTM and ANQGSEA. The CDR3 loop spans 13 amino acids. V was pared by 3 bases and J by 2 bases, with 3 bases of the junction left unmatched. In nucleotides, the CDR3 is TGCAGCGTTGAGGGACAGCCAAACACTGAAGCTTTCTTT. Amino acid sequence: CSVEGQPNTEAFF.

In this sample, this clonotype turned up a few times. The J gene is TRBJ2-7, the V gene TRBV10-3; D possibly matches TRBD1 or TRBD2 (5 bases each). The V gene's germline CDR1 is ENHRY and CDR2 SYGVKD. The CDR3 has 15 residues. Trimming took off 0 bases at V and 3 bases at J, with 12 bases between the two ends. CDR3 amino acids: CAISESTEGYYEQYF. CDR3 nucleotide sequence: TGTGCCATCAGTGAGTCAACCGAGGGGTACTACGAGCAGTACTTC.

J is TRBJ1-2 and V is TRBV12-3 or TRBV12-4; a weak D match, TRBD1 (6 bases). V was shortened by 6 bases and J by 6 bases, with 17 bases between the two germline ends. The CDR3 is 14 amino acids. Here the CDR3 DNA reads TGTGCCAGCAGCCTTCGCAGGGGAAAGGATGGCTACACCTTC. Its translation: CASSLRRGKDGYTF.

This chain joins TRBV28 and TRBJ1-1; D is undetermined. Germline values: CDR1 MDHEN, CDR2 SYDVKM. The CDR3 spans 15 residues. Trimming removed 2 bases at V and 11 bases at J, with 21 bases between. CDR3 in DNA: TGTGCCAGCAGTTTAGGCCTGCCAGGCTTACTGAGCGCTTTCTTT. Amino acid sequence: CASSLGLPGLLSAFF.

This chain uses TRBV20-1 with TRBJ2-6; 8 bases are a match to TRBD1. CDR3 length: 18 residues. Germline V lookup: CDR1 DFQATT, CDR2 SNEGSKA (reference sequence). The trim removed 4 bases at V and 0 bases at J, leaving 11 bases unmatched. CDR3 nucleotide sequence: TGCAGTGCTACACGTACTTCAGGGGGCCTCTCTGGGGCCAACGTCCTGACTTTC. Translating it yields CSATRTSGGLSGANVLTF.